This TCR delta chain is drawn from a study of γδ T cells in repeated Plasmodium falciparum infection. Looking at the study overall: Some Malian samples span acute malaria episodes; others come from no-transmission periods.

Overall study results and limits: Over time and infection, Vgamma9/Vdelta2+ repertoires remained highly stable and polyclonal.

TCRdb redid the clone calls on the multiplex PCR reads with CATT. The data contain tens of thousands of delta-chain clones, approximately 0.92% of them seen just once; the ten biggest clones take up just under 10%. V shed 3 bases and J 4 bases; nucleotides not matched to a gene: 13. This CDR3 contains 17 residues. Germline-derived CDR1 and CDR2 are TSWWSYY and QGS. Gammadelta T cells were flow-sorted from PBMC into Vgamma9/Vdelta2+ and Vdelta2-negative populations for bulk analysis. This clone was seen a handful of times. Its antigen is undetermined. This likely came from a read error, as a far larger clone is one base away. Other DNA variants within this sample encode the same CDR3.

The sequencing sample was made of gamma-delta T cells from blood. The genes are TRDV1 and TRDJ1; TRDD2 agrees at 8 bases. This clonotype was sampled from a pool of human donors (malaria-infected and uninfected, not separated). CDR3 nucleotide sequence: TGTGCTCTTGGGGAGCTTCCTACCTGTACTGGGATCGATAAACTCATCTTT. Residues: CALGELPTCTGIDKLIF.